The present TCR beta chain was sequenced within a study of human T cells and chemical hapten exposure (dated by TCRdb to 2020 to 2022). Regarding the complete study: For sensitization, 2% DPC in acetone was applied to an approximately 2 cm by approximately 2 cm area of upper inner arm skin. Twenty-nine alopecia patients provided blood for TCR sequencing at one to four time points (pre-sensitization, 2, 6 and 24 weeks). Patch testing was performed on the upper back with Finn chambers containing 0.01% DPC, and the patch tests were scored after 6 days according to International Contact Dermatitis Research Group standards. Throughout the approximately 24-week study period, patients were also given weekly therapeutic DPC doses on the scalp. This study followed changes in the peripheral blood TCR repertoire in vivo during primary and secondary sensitization of alopecia patients to the hapten diphenylcyclopropenone (DPC). The mostly female patient cohort included alopecia areata with under or over 50% scalp involvement, alopecia totalis and alopecia universalis. Libraries were combined into a pool for sequencing, and differences in TCR yield between samples came mainly from small differences in library volumes within the pool. Blood samples were taken from patients before sensitization (week 0) and at 2, 6 and about 24 weeks after DPC sensitization.

Beyond this particular receptor, the publication reports: Expanded TCRs formed significantly more large CDR3 similarity clusters than pre-sensitization or healthy control sets, consistent with antigen-driven responses. A positive correlation was found between the number of PT1 expanded TCRs and patch test score, with significance reached at thresholds 8, 16 and 32 but not 4. Repeated subsampling changed both the strength of the expansion versus patch-test correlation and the threshold at which that correlation became significant. The number of TCRs above 1 in 1000 frequency did not change with DPC sensitization; there was no evidence of global repertoire structure alterations. Alopecia, a presumed autoimmune disease, was present in all patients, so the immune response of the patients might differ from that of healthy individuals.

This clonotype came up many times. Its antigen specificity is not known. No base-level quality is on record; no much larger clone is a single base apart. V is shortened by 6 bases, J by 8 bases, and the region joining them spans 19 bases. Counted from cysteine to phenylalanine, this CDR3 has 14 amino acids. Only the CDR3 portion is preserved as DNA: 42 bases, with reading frame beginning at the first base. The sample's time point label, decoded: patch test 3, about 24 weeks after DPC sensitization. The treatment or condition tag for this specimen amounts to: therapeutic diphenylcyclopropenone sensitization with weekly scalp DPC. At each patch-test visit, blood was drawn before the patch test was applied. To be eligible, patients had to be aged 18 to 70, diagnosed with alopecia and judged suitable for DPC therapy, while pregnant patients were excluded. Total RNA was isolated from unfractionated whole blood collected in Tempus Blood RNA tubes.

The library was generated by RACE. For sequencing, a NextSeq 500 was employed. During library preparation, unique molecular identifiers were attached to individual cDNA molecules so that TCRs could be counted quantitatively and reproducibly. For every blood RNA sample, sequencing covered both the TCR alpha and TCR beta chains. The authors' analysis ran thus. A median of about 89,000 TCRs per sample was observed, with a range of roughly 23,224 to 750,000. V, J and CDR3 annotation of the TCR reads was carried out using the Decombinator software suite. Every sample was subsampled to the same number of TCRs (28,000) for the PS versus PT1 abundance plots. TCRs were defined as expanded if absent before sensitization and observed at least eight times at the 2-week time point. TCRdb reran the public reads through fastp at Q25 and MiXCR, keeping productive beta chains. Rows are combined by CDR3 protein, so each entry shows the most common genes and DNA. None of the V and J calls come from the authors' own analysis; TCRdb made them. The sample table contains around 200,000 distinct CDR3 sequences; only one count was recorded for around a quarter of them. Approximately 2.3% of the sample is taken by the ten largest.

This receptor chain uses TRBV12-3 or TRBV12-4 and TRBJ1-2; 6 matching bases give a weak D call of TRBD1. This receptor was taken from a woman in her 40s with alopecia areata. Some clones in this sample may be carry-over from other donors' samples. The material sequenced was whole blood, taken in connection with sensitization to the hapten diphenylcyclopropenone (DPC). The sequence in DNA is TGTGCCAGCAGCAGTACCGGACAGTTTCACGGCTACACCTTC. This encodes CASSSTGQFHGYTF.